This note documents a single T cell receptor (beta chain) sequence. The data stem from a study of blood T cell repertoires in COVID-19. Looking at the study overall: Donors in the United States, Italy and Spain gave samples during acute or convalescent COVID-19.

CDR1 is LNHDA, CDR2 SQIVND, per germline (reference sequence). V gave up 9 bases and J gave up 3 bases, with 18 bases separating them. The CDR3 has 15 amino acids. Assay used: immunoSEQ multiplex PCR; TCRdb lists only in-frame clones, some missing. The sample carries roughly 450,000 clones, roughly 87% recorded once. Specimen: PBMCs or T cells enriched from blood (not recorded which). This chain joins TRBV19 and TRBJ1-3; D may be TRBD1 (5 bases). This TCR came from a man younger than 35 who had recovered from COVID-19. The chain's CDR3 is CASTLRDSSGNTIYF. DNA of the CDR3: TGTGCCAGCACTCTCCGGGACTCAAGTGGAAACACCATATATTTT.